The entry below describes one TCR beta chain. This clonotype turned up a few times. The antigen it binds to is not known. There are no base qualities to consult, and no much larger clone falls within one base. Ficoll-Paque density gradient centrifugation was the method used to isolate PBMCs. The sample was run on an Illumina NovaSeq 6000. TCRalpha and TCRbeta cDNA libraries were constructed by 5'RACE with constant-segment primers, with sample barcodes and unique molecular identifiers being introduced. RNA was extracted from every sample with Trizol reagent. Library amplification was performed in two PCR steps, and a second sample barcode and Illumina TruSeq adapters were introduced in the second step. Sequencing of libraries was performed on an Illumina NovaSeq with 2 x 150 bp paired-end reads. Per the authors' processing: With migec v1.2.7, reads were demultiplexed and then collapsed into UMI-guided consensus sequences. With mixcr v2.1.11, UMI consensuses were aligned to TRA and TRB V and J templates and assembled into clonotypes. A clonotype was counted as expanded or contracted only when both edgeR and NoisET called the clonotype significant, with the noise models trained on biological replicates. For edgeR calls, the thresholds were a false discovery rate-adjusted p below 0.01 and a log2 fold-change of 1. As an exploratory analysis of dynamics, max-normalized trajectories of the 1000 most abundant clonotypes were examined by PCA with hierarchical clustering. Each responding clone was given a CD4 or CD8 phenotype based on the CD4+ and CD8+ repertoires, which had been sequenced separately. The raw public reads went through TCRdb reprocessing: fastp at Q25, MiXCR clone calling, in-frame beta chains kept. Each CDR3 protein gets just one entry, which takes the most common genes and DNA from the rows behind it. The V and J calls follow TCRdb's processing rather than the paper's. For this sample the table gives roughly 280,000 distinct CDR3 sequences, of which around 15% were detected only once. The top ten hold about a fifth of the sample.

This entry is derived from a study of T-cell memory formation after mild COVID-19 (dated by TCRdb to about 2021). Study-wide context: TCR sequence clusters from the two donors were largely donor specific. Longitudinal TCRalpha and TCRbeta repertoire sequencing tracked T-cell clones expanding and contracting after mild COVID-19 in a couple of donors. Two young, previously healthy adult volunteers, one female and one male, were included in the cohort. The study at large found these results: Some responding clones were found in pre-infection memory, which suggests that pre-existing cross-reactive memory T cells took part in the SARS-CoV-2 response. Contracting CD4+ clones were found mainly in CM and EM memory subsets, while CD8+ clones were enriched in EMRA. SARS-CoV-2 specificity was not confirmed for the second-wave clones peaking on day 37. From day 15 to 85, contracting clones showed balanced CD4/CD8 phenotypes, whereas a second wave of clones that expanded from day 15 to 37 leaned towards CD4+. Only a couple of mild cases were covered in the study, and larger cohorts including severe cases with pre-infection samples were considered necessary.

The CDR3 runs 12 residues from the cysteine to the phenylalanine. The entry retains the CDR3 DNA only, 36 bases that are in frame from base 1. The trim is 2 bases for V and 6 bases for J, with a gap of 5 bases between the germline ends. The sequence came from a man younger than 30 who had mild COVID-19 (a few samples of this study predate the infection). The sample titles of this study are shuffled in the database, so cell type and time point are left out; the donor was told from shared clones. The rearranged segments are TRBV12-3 or TRBV12-4 and TRBJ1-5, with no confident D gene call. Sequenced input: PBMCs or a T cell subset sorted from them (not recorded which). The DNA sequence is TGTGCCAGCAGTTTATGGAGTCAGCCCCAGCATTTT. It translates to CASSLWSQPQHF.